The 11 T cell receptor beta chains presented below share a single source sample, sequenced in a study of blood T cell repertoires in COVID-19. The data were produced by immunoSEQ multiplex PCR, yet TCRdb's version contains in-frame clones alone and is incomplete. The sample contains some 160,000 clones, 83% of which appear only once. Sequencing was carried out using peripheral blood. These receptors originate from a woman of 80 years or more with acute or convalescent COVID-19.

The chain uses TRBV13 and TRBJ2-1, with TRBD2 identical over 10 bases. The length of the CDR3 is 15 residues. Losses at the gene ends were 5 bases for V and 5 bases for J; bases not matched to a gene: 6. In germline, CDR1 is PRHDT, CDR2 FYEKMQ (reference sequence). In DNA form, the CDR3 reads TGTGCCAGCAGCCCCCCTAGCGGGAGAGACAATGAGCAGTTCTTC. Amino acids: CASSPPSGRDNEQFF.

V and J are TRBV18 and TRBJ1-1, with D perhaps TRBD1 (5 bases). Germline V gene data show CDR1 as KGHSH and CDR2 as LQKENI. Trimming took 3 bases from V and 4 from J, leaving 9 bases between them. There are 13 residues in the CDR3. CDR3 protein: CASSPGGTTEAFF. The CDR3, as DNA: TGTGCCAGCTCACCCGGGGGTACCACTGAAGCTTTCTTT.

The chain couples TRBV5-6 to TRBJ2-2; D not certain. CDR1 SGHDT and CDR2 YYEEEE come from the germline V gene. V was trimmed by 4 bases and J by 6 bases, leaving 7 bases between them. The CDR3 consists of 12 residues. CDR3 DNA sequence: TGTGCCAGCAGCCTCTCGGCCGGGGAGCTGTTTTTT. Encoded protein: CASSLSAGELFF. The full variable domain, in which reference TRBV5-6 and TRBJ2-2 provide the parts outside the CDR3, is DAGVTQSPTHLIKTRGQQVTLRCSPKSGHDTVSWYQQALGQGPQFIFQYYEEEERQRGNFPDRFSGHQFPNYSSELNVNALLLGDSALYLCASSLSAGELFFGEGSRLTVL.

This rearrangement joins TRBV5-1 to TRBJ2-6, with D possibly matching TRBD2 (6 bases). V was shortened by 0 bases and J by 7 bases, with 11 bases between the two germline ends. Germline-derived CDR1 and CDR2 are SGHRS and YFSETQ. The CDR3 extends over 15 amino acids. The CDR3 DNA sequence: TGCGCCAGCAGCTTGGAATACGGGGGAGCCAACGTCCTGACTTTC. Translating it yields CASSLEYGGANVLTF. Variable domain in full (rest from reference TRBV5-1 and TRBJ2-6): KAGVTQTPRYLIKTRGQQVTLSCSPISGHRSVSWYQQTPGQGLQFLFEYFSETQRNKGNFPGRFSGRQFSNSRSEMNVSTLELGDSALYLCASSLEYGGANVLTFGAGSRLTVL.

This chain joins TRBV14 and TRBJ1-1, with a possible D match to TRBD1 (6 bases). The CDR3 totals 14 residues. Per germline, CDR1 SGHDN and CDR2 FVKESK. Trimming left V 4 bases short and J 4 bases short, with 13 bases between. The CDR3 loop is CASSPARGSTEAFF. CDR3 sequence (DNA): TGTGCCAGCAGCCCAGCGAGGGGGAGCACTGAAGCTTTCTTT.

In DNA, the CDR3 is TGTGCCAGCAGTGACACAGGGTCTCCCCCTAATTCACCCCTCCACTTT. This codes for CASSDTGSPPNSPLHF. This chain links TRBV28 with TRBJ1-6; D perhaps matches TRBD1 (6 bases). The V gene's germline CDR1 is MDHEN and CDR2 SYDVKM. V shed 5 bases and J shed 6 bases, with 17 bases lying between them. This CDR3 has 16 residues.

The rearrangement joins TRBV21-1 to TRBJ2-1; TRBD1 was called by the table and not checked on the DNA. TRBV21-1 is labeled a pseudogene. The CDR3 is made up of 15 amino acids. CDR3 protein: CASSSIDREDNEQFF. In DNA, the CDR3 is TGTGCCAGCAGCTCAATAGACAGGGAGGACAATGAGCAGTTCTTC.

This clone has only one observation. This rearrangement joins TRBV5-6 to TRBJ2-3, with 9 bases aligning to TRBD2. Germline CDR1 is SGHDT and CDR2 is YYEEEE. The CDR3 has 13 residues. Trimming cost V 10 bases and J 3 bases; bases outside gene matches: 6. The CDR3 DNA reads as TGTGCCGCAGGACTAGCGATGACAGATACGCAGTATTTT. Its protein is CAAGLAMTDTQYF.

The chain is built from TRBV6-2 or TRBV6-3 and TRBJ1-1, with D uncertain. V gave up 5 bases and J gave up 5 bases, with 12 bases separating them. This CDR3 spans 13 amino acids. Germline-derived CDR1 and CDR2 are MNHEY and SVGEGT. The CDR3 bases are TGTGCCAGCAGTCTTACTCCGGGAACTGAAGCTTTCTTT. The encoded protein is CASSLTPGTEAFF.

V and J are TRBV7-3 and TRBJ2-3, with 12 bases lining up with TRBD2. The CDR3 spans 16 residues. Germline CDR1 reads SGHTA; CDR2 reads FQGTGA. The V segment lost 4 bases and the J segment 4 bases; nucleotides outside the gene matches: 6. The CDR3 bases are TGTGCCAGCAGCTCCCCGACTAGCGGGGGACCAGATACGCAGTATTTT. This encodes CASSSPTSGGPDTQYF.

This clone was seen just once. This sequence joins TRBV7-8 and TRBJ1-1, with TRBD1 matching over 8 bases. The CDR3 spans 15 residues. The germline CDR1 and CDR2 sequences are SGHVS and FQNEAQ. V shed 3 bases and J 2 bases; nucleotides not matched to a gene: 5. The CDR3 region has the DNA TGTGCCAGCAGCTTCGGGACAGGTATAAACACTGAAGCTTTCTTT. This codes for CASSFGTGINTEAFF.